The subject of this entry is one T cell receptor (beta chain). These data belong to a study of T cell responses to AZD1222 COVID-19 vaccine. The data were produced by immunoSEQ multiplex PCR, yet TCRdb's version contains in-frame clones alone and is incomplete. The ten top clones account for 2.2%, within a sample of about 140,000 clones. CDR3 length equals 16 residues. CDR1 is SGDLS and CDR2 is YYNGEE in the germline V gene. Between the trimmed V and J ends, which lost 10 bases and 16 bases, there was a span of 36 bases. Sequencing input: peripheral blood. V and J are TRBV9 and TRBJ1-3, with unresolved D. This TCR came from an adult in good health. The CDR3 sequence is CAGPPCGGPLRALDYF. The CDR3 DNA is TGTGCCGGTCCCCCTTGTGGAGGGCCCCTACGGGCGCTGGACTATTTT.